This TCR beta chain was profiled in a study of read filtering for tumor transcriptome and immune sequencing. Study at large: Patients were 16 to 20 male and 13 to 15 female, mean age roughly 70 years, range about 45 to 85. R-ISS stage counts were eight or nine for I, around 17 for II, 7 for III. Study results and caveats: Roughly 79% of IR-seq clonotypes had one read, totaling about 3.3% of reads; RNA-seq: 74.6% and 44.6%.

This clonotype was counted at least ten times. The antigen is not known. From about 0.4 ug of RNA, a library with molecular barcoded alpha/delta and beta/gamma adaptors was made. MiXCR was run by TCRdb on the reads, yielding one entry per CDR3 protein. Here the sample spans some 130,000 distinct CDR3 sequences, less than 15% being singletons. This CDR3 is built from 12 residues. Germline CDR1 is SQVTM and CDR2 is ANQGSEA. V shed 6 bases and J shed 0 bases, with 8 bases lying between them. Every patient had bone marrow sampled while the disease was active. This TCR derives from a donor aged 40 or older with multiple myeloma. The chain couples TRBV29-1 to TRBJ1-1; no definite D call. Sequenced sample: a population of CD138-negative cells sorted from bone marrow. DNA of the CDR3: TGCAGCGTAAGGACCCTGAACACTGAAGCTTTCTTT. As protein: CSVRTLNTEAFF.